This paragraph reports one TCR beta chain. Its specificity is unknown. The use of a sample-barcoded 5' primer and a J-beta primer mix characterized a second PCR of about 6 to 12 cycles. TCRdb independently ran MiXCR on the 5' RACE reads; one entry per CDR3 protein. The table has 780,000 or so distinct CDR3 sequences, 53% seen once. The data are from a study of blood T cells in healthy people across ages. General study points: Getting older went along with TCR beta diversity per million T cells dropping roughly linearly.

Sequencing input: blood. The TCR comes from a man older than 75 in good health.

CDR3 loop: CASRRKDRGIPYEQYF. DNA for the CDR3: TGCGCCAGCAGGAGAAAGGACAGGGGGATTCCCTACGAGCAGTACTTC. The chain joins TRBV21-1 to TRBJ2-7; the table's D call, TRBD1, has no DNA check behind it. TRBV21-1 is a recognized pseudogene. CDR3 length equals 16 residues.